The clone carrying this T cell receptor beta chain has at least ten counts. TCRs were put through 20 to 25 PCR cycles of amplification with Phusion. A constant-region primer and the V-primer adapter served as the primer pair. mRNA isolates were amplified via in vitro transcription. TCRdb reprocessed the reads with MiXCR, giving one entry per CDR3 protein. Of tens of thousands of distinct CDR3 sequences listed, about 10% are singletons. The V end was cut by 6 bases, the J end by 2 bases, with 6 bases between. Germline lookup yields CDR1 MDHEN and CDR2 SYDVKM. The CDR3 length is 12 residues. The sample comes from a study of low-dose radiotherapy and immunotherapy resistance in tumors. Study summary: Cohort 2 received 1 Gy per fraction every two weeks, totaling 13 Gy over 26 weeks.

Time point described: before trial treatment. Eligibility required advanced solid tumors lacking tumor-infiltrating lymphocytes. The receptor's source is a female donor with ovarian cancer. The chain has TRBV28 and TRBJ2-3; perhaps TRBD2 as D (5 bases). Sequencing used PBMCs, obtained before treatment. Written as DNA, the CDR3 is TGTGCCAGCAGGGACTTCACAGATACGCAGTATTTT. Its translation is CASRDFTDTQYF. Based on the CDR3 plus reference TRBV28 and TRBJ2-3, the full variable domain is DVKVTQSSRYLVKRTGEKVFLECVQDMDHENMFWYRQDPGLGLRLIYFSYDVKMKEKGDIPEGYSVSREKKERFSLILESASTNQTSMYLCASRDFTDTQYFGPGTRLTVL.